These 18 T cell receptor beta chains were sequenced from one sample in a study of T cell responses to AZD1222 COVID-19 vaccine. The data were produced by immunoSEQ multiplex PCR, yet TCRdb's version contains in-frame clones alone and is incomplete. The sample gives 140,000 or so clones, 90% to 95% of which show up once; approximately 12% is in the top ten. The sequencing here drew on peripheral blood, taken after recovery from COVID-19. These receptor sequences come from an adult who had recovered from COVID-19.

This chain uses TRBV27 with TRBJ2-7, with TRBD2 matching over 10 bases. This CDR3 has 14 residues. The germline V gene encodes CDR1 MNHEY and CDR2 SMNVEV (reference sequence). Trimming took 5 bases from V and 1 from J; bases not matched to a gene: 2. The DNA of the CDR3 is TGTGCCAGCAGTAGGACTAGCGGATCCTACGAGCAGTACTTC. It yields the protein CASSRTSGSYEQYF.

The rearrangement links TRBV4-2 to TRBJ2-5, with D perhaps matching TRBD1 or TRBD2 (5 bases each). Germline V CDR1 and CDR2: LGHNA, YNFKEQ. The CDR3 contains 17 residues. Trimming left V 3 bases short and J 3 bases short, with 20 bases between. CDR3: CASSQAAFRDDEETQYF. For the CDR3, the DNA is TGTGCCAGCAGCCAGGCCGCCTTCCGGGACGATGAAGAGACCCAGTACTTC.

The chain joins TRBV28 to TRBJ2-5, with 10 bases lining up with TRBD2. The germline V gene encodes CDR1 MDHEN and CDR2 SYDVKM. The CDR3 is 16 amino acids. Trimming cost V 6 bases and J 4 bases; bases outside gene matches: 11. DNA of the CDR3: TGTGCCAGCAGCCCCGGGGTAGCGGGAGGTGGAGAGACCCAGTACTTC. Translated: CASSPGVAGGGETQYF.

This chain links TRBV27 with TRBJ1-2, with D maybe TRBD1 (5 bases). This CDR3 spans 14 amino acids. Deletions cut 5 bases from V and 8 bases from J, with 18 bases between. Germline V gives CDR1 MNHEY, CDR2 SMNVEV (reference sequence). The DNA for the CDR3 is TGTGCCAGCAGTCGGGACCCCTTTGGCTACGGCTACACCTTC. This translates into CASSRDPFGYGYTF.

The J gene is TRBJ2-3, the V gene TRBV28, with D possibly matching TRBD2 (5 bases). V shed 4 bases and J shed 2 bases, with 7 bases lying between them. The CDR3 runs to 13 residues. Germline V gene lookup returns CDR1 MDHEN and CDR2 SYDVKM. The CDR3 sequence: CASSSTNTDTQYF. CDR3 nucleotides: TGTGCCAGCAGTTCGACTAACACAGATACGCAGTATTTT. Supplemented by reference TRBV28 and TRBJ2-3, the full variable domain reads DVKVTQSSRYLVKRTGEKVFLECVQDMDHENMFWYRQDPGLGLRLIYFSYDVKMKEKGDIPEGYSVSREKKERFSLILESASTNQTSMYLCASSSTNTDTQYFGPGTRLTVL.

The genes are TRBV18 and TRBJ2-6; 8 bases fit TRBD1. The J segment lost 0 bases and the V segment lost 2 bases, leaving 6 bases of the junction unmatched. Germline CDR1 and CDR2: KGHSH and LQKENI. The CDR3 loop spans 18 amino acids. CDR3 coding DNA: TGTGCCAGCTCACCAGGACAGGGATTTTTCTCTGGGGCCAACGTCCTGACTTTC. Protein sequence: CASSPGQGFFSGANVLTF. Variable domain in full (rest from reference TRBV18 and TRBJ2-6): NAGVMQNPRHLVRRRGQEARLRCSPMKGHSHVYWYRQLPEEGLKFMVYLQKENIIDESGMPKERFSAEFPKEGPSILRIQQVVRGDSAAYFCASSPGQGFFSGANVLTFGAGSRLTVL.

In DNA, the CDR3 is TGTGCCAGCAGCGTGAGCGGGAGGTCCTACGAGCAGTACTTC. Protein: CASSVSGRSYEQYF. The chain joins TRBV5-6 to TRBJ2-7; 9 bases are a match to TRBD2. CDR1 is SGHDT and CDR2 is YYEEEE in the germline V gene. The CDR3 consists of 14 residues. Trimming cost V 4 bases and J 1 base; bases outside gene matches: 3.

The CDR3 region has the DNA TGTGCCAGCAGTCTTGGTCGGGGCCGAAGCTCCTACGAGCAGTACTTC. This translates into CASSLGRGRSSYEQYF. The chain couples TRBV27 to TRBJ2-7; either TRBD1 or TRBD2 may supply D (5 bases each). The length of the CDR3 is 16 residues. Trimming took off 5 bases at V and 0 bases at J, with 17 bases between the two ends. In germline, CDR1 is MNHEY, CDR2 SMNVEV (reference sequence).

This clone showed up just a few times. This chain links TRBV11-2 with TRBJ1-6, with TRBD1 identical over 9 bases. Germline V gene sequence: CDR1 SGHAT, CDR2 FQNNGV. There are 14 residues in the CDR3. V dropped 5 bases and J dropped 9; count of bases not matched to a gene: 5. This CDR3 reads CASSQGQGLSPLHF. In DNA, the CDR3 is TGTGCCAGCAGCCAAGGACAGGGGCTTTCACCCCTCCACTTT.

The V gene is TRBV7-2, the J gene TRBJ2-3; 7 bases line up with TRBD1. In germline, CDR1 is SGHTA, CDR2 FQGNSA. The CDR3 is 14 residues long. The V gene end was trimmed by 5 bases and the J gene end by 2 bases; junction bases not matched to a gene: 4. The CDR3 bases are TGTGCCAGCAGCCCACAGGGGTACACAGATACGCAGTATTTT. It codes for CASSPQGYTDTQYF.

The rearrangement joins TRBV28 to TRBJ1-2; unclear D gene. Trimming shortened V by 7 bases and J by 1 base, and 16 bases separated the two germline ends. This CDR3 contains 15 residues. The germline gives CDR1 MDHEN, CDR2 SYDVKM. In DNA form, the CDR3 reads TGTGCCAGCAACCTTCCCCAGACCAATAACTATGGCTACACCTTC. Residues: CASNLPQTNNYGYTF.

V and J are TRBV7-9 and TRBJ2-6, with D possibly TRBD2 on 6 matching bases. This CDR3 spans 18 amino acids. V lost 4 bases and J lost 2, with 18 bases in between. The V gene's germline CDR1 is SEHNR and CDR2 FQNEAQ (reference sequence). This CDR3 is CASSSTGGAPAGANVLTF. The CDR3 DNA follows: TGTGCCAGCAGCTCTACCGGAGGGGCGCCGGCTGGGGCCAACGTCCTGACTTTC. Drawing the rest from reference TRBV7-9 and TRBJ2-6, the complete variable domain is DTGVSQNPRHKITKRGQNVTFRCDPISEHNRLYWYRQTLGQGPEFLTYFQNEAQLEKSRLLSDRFSAERPKGSFSTLEIQRTEQGDSAMYLCASSSTGGAPAGANVLTFGAGSRLTVL.

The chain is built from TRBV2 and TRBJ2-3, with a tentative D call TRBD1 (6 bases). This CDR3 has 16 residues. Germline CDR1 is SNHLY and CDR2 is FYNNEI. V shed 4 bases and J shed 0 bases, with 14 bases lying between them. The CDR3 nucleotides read TGTGCCAGCAGTGGAATGCAGGGGCTGAGCACAGATACGCAGTATTTT. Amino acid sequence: CASSGMQGLSTDTQYF.

CDR3: CASSSLPGRTDTQYF. CDR3 in DNA: TGCGCCAGCAGCTCTTTACCGGGGCGAACAGATACGCAGTATTTT. The chain links TRBV5-1 to TRBJ2-3; D tentatively fits TRBD1 or TRBD2 (5 bases each). The germline V gene encodes CDR1 SGHRS and CDR2 YFSETQ. This CDR3 has 15 residues. V was shortened by 3 bases and J by 3 bases, with 14 bases between the two germline ends. The full variable domain, with the rest looked up from reference TRBV5-1 and TRBJ2-3, is KAGVTQTPRYLIKTRGQQVTLSCSPISGHRSVSWYQQTPGQGLQFLFEYFSETQRNKGNFPGRFSGRQFSNSRSEMNVSTLELGDSALYLCASSSLPGRTDTQYFGPGTRLTVL.

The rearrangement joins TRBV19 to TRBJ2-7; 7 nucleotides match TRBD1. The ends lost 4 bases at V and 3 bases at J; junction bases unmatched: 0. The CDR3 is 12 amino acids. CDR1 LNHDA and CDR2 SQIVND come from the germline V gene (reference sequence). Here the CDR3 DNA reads TGTGCCAGTAGTACAGGGGGCTACGAGCAGTACTTC. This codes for CASSTGGYEQYF.

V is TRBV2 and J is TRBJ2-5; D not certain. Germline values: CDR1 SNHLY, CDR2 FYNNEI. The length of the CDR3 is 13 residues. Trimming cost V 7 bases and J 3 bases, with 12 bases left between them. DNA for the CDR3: TGTGCCAGCACCCCTTCTAGGGAAGAGACCCAGTACTTC. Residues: CASTPSREETQYF.

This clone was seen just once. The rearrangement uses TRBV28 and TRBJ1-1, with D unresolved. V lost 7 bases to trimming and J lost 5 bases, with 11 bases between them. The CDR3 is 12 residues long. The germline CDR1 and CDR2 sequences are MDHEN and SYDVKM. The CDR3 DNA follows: TGTGCCAGCAACGAGGGTATAACTGAAGCTTTCTTT. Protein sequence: CASNEGITEAFF.

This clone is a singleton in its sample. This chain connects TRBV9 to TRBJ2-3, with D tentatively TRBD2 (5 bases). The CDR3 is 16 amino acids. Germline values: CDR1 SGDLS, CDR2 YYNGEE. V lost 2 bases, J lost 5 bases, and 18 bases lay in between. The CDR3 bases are TGTGCCAGCAGCGTCGGCAGTCTTCCTCGGGGAGATACGCAGTATTTT. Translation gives CASSVGSLPRGDTQYF.